The 16 T cell receptor beta chains below were found in one sample sequenced in a study of shared clonotypes between healthy human individuals. CD8 cells regarded as naive lacked CD45RO, were positively chosen for CCR7, and omitted terminally differentiated effector memory CD45RA+ cells. Sequenced by immunoSEQ multiplex PCR; TCRdb stores in-frame clones only, minus some. The data show about 2 million clones, about 95% seen once. Sample: naive CD8+ T cells sorted from blood. These receptors were collected from a man aged 18 to 35 in good health.

The rearrangement uses TRBV5-4 and TRBJ2-1; D is ambiguous. The CDR3 has 12 residues. Germline CDR1 SGHNT, CDR2 YYREEE (reference sequence). The V end lost 4 bases, the J end lost 5 bases, and 7 bases lay between the germline ends. In DNA, the CDR3 is TGTGCCAGCAGCCCGATGGACAATGAGCAGTTCTTC. This translates into CASSPMDNEQFF. The whole variable domain, remainder taken from reference TRBV5-4 and TRBJ2-1, is ETGVTQSPTHLIKTRGQQVTLRCSSQSGHNTVSWYQQALGQGPQFIFQYYREEENGRGNFPPRFSGLQFPNYSSELNVNALELDDSALYLCASSPMDNEQFFGPGTRLTVL.

The rearrangement joins TRBV30 to TRBJ1-2; TRBD1 is a possible D gene (5 bases). Germline V CDR1 and CDR2: GTSNPN, SVGIG (reference sequence). The CDR3 totals 16 residues. Trimming shortened V by 2 bases and J by 0 bases, and 16 bases separated the two germline ends. The CDR3 DNA follows: TGTGCCTGGAGTCCCGGGACGGATTTTTCTAACTATGGCTACACCTTC. Translated, it gives CAWSPGTDFSNYGYTF. The full variable domain, completed using reference TRBV30 and TRBJ1-2, is SQTIHQWPATLVQPVGSPLSLECTVEGTSNPNLYWYRQAAGRGLQLLFYSVGIGQISSEVPQNLSASRPQDRQFILSSKKLLLSDSGFYLCAWSPGTDFSNYGYTFGSGTRLTVV.

V and J are TRBV28 and TRBJ1-1, with a tentative D call TRBD1 (5 bases). V was shortened by 5 bases and J by 6 bases, with 7 bases between the two germline ends. Germline CDR1 reads MDHEN; CDR2 reads SYDVKM. The CDR3 totals 11 residues. As DNA, the CDR3 is TGTGCCAGCAGTACAGGTTCTGAAGCTTTCTTT. Translated: CASSTGSEAFF.

The chain combines TRBV4-3 with TRBJ2-1; 8 nucleotides line up with TRBD2. The CDR3 consists of 16 residues. Per germline, CDR1 LGHNA and CDR2 YSLEER. The V segment lost 4 bases and the J segment 8 bases; nucleotides outside the gene matches: 13. The CDR3 region has the DNA TGCGCCAGCAGCCGGGGGGCAGCGGGAGCGGGCGATGAGCAGTTCTTC. It encodes CASSRGAAGAGDEQFF.

The chain carries TRBV5-4 and TRBJ1-2; 8 positions agree with TRBD1. V gave up 3 bases and J gave up 8 bases; unmatched junction bases: 9. This CDR3 contains 14 residues. Germline V gives CDR1 SGHNT, CDR2 YYREEE (reference sequence). DNA of the CDR3: TGTGCCAGCAGCTCGGACAGGGACATAACGGGCTACACCTTC. This codes for CASSSDRDITGYTF.

The chain couples TRBV4-3 to TRBJ2-7; no clear D gene. The V end lost 0 bases, the J end lost 2 bases, and 11 bases lay between the germline ends. The CDR3 consists of 15 residues. Per the germline V gene, CDR1 is LGHNA and CDR2 is YSLEER. In DNA, the CDR3 is TGCGCCAGCAGCCAAGAAGACGCGGCCACCTACGAGCAGTACTTC. Encoded protein: CASSQEDAATYEQYF.

The V and J genes are TRBV7-9 and TRBJ2-1; D might be TRBD2 (6 bases). The CDR3 contains 15 residues. Germline V gene data show CDR1 as SEHNR and CDR2 as FQNEAQ (reference sequence). Deletions cut 1 base from V and 5 bases from J, with 12 bases between. CDR3 amino acids: CASSLERALNNEQFF. The CDR3 DNA follows: TGTGCCAGCAGCTTAGAGCGGGCGCTAAACAATGAGCAGTTCTTC.

V gene TRBV29-1 combines with J gene TRBJ2-7; the D gene is possibly TRBD1 (6 bases). With 4 bases removed from V and 2 bases from J, the gap between germline ends came to 18 bases. Germline V gene sequence: CDR1 SQVTM, CDR2 ANQGSEA. This CDR3 region has 15 residues. CDR3: CSVAGEPPPTYEQYF. The CDR3 bases are TGCAGCGTTGCAGGGGAGCCCCCACCTACCTACGAGCAGTACTTC.

The chain recombines TRBV5-5 with TRBJ1-1; no clear D gene. From germline, CDR1 is SGHKS and CDR2 YYEKEE (reference sequence). This CDR3 spans 18 amino acids. Trimming took 1 base from V and 0 from J, leaving 19 bases between them. DNA for the CDR3: TGTGCCAGCAGCTTGACCTCCCCCTACGGAGTGATGAACACTGAAGCTTTCTTT. The encoded protein is CASSLTSPYGVMNTEAFF.

As concerns this clone: The same CDR3 is also encoded by other DNA sequences in this sample. The V gene is TRBV7-9, the J gene TRBJ2-7; D is possibly TRBD2 (6 bases). V gave up 4 bases and J gave up 5 bases, with 6 bases separating them. Per germline, CDR1 SEHNR and CDR2 FQNEAQ (reference sequence). The length of the CDR3 is 11 residues. CDR3 DNA sequence: TGTGCCAGCAGCTGGGGGGACGAGCAGTACTTC. Its protein is CASSWGDEQYF.

J is TRBJ1-2 and V is TRBV7-9; D is unresolved. This CDR3 contains 12 residues. Germline lookup yields CDR1 SEHNR and CDR2 FQNEAQ (reference sequence). V was pared by 1 base and J by 4 bases, with 4 bases between. CDR3 DNA sequence: TGTGCCAGCAGCTTAGTTTCCTATGGCTACACCTTC. Translated: CASSLVSYGYTF.

This chain links TRBV2 with TRBJ1-3; D gene unclear. Germline CDR1 SNHLY, CDR2 FYNNEI. The CDR3 totals 14 residues. Trimming pared 3 bases from V and 2 bases from J, leaving 8 bases between. CDR3 bases: TGTGCCAGCAGTGATGGATGGACTGGAAACACCATATATTTT. Translating gives CASSDGWTGNTIYF.

A remark on this clone: Additional DNA sequences in this sample encode the identical CDR3. This sequence joins TRBV5-6 and TRBJ2-1; D is perhaps TRBD1 (5 bases). V shed 2 bases and J shed 6 bases, with 9 bases lying between them. The germline gives CDR1 SGHDT, CDR2 YYEEEE. The CDR3 has 13 amino acids. The CDR3 sequence: CASSFGQGNEQFF. DNA of the CDR3: TGTGCCAGCAGCTTTGGCCAGGGCAATGAGCAGTTCTTC.

The gene calls are TRBV2 and TRBJ2-3; tentative D call: TRBD1 (6 bases). V lost 11 bases, J lost 8 bases, and 23 bases lay in between. The CDR3 totals 14 residues. Germline assignment: CDR1 SNHLY and CDR2 FYNNEI. DNA for the CDR3: TGTGCCCAACAAGGGGGTTCGAGTCAACCTACGCAGTATTTT. Translated: CAQQGGSSQPTQYF.

This clone was recorded a few times. In DNA, the CDR3 is TGTGCCAGCAGCGTCACAGGGTCCACTGAAGCTTTCTTT. Residues: CASSVTGSTEAFF. This sequence joins TRBV9 and TRBJ1-1, with D perhaps TRBD1 (6 bases). Germline V lookup: CDR1 SGDLS, CDR2 YYNGEE. The CDR3 covers 13 residues. Trimming took 2 bases from V and 4 from J, leaving 9 bases between them.

J is TRBJ2-3 and V is TRBV13; D remains ambiguous. Germline V gene lookup returns CDR1 PRHDT and CDR2 FYEKMQ (reference sequence). CDR3 length equals 15 residues. V gave up 2 bases and J gave up 0 bases, with 9 bases separating them. CDR3 sequence (DNA): TGTGCCAGCAGCTTATGGGGAACTAGCACAGATACGCAGTATTTT. This sequence encodes CASSLWGTSTDTQYF.